Listed here is a single TCR beta chain. Two lung cancer pathologists independently confirmed each histologic diagnosis. This specimen belongs to a study of immune evolution from preneoplasia to lung adenocarcinoma. Study as a whole: HLA loss of heterozygosity: 6% to 7.5% AIS, about 15% MIA, about 31% ADC, none AAH.

Looked up from germline, CDR1 is MNHNS and CDR2 is SASEGT. With 2 bases clipped from V and 2 bases from J, the junction kept 8 bases outside the gene matches. The CDR3 covers 17 residues. Produced via immunoSEQ multiplex PCR; TCRdb's table is partial and in-frame only. The sample carries thousands of clones, around four fifths recorded once. Sequenced: FFPE minimally invasive lung adenocarcinoma tissue. The V call is TRBV6-1, the J call TRBJ2-1, with 8 bases identical to TRBD1. The clonotype originates from a person aged 50 or older with lung adenocarcinoma. CDR3 region: CASSEWGTGGPYNEQFF. In DNA, the CDR3 is TGTGCCAGCAGTGAATGGGGGACAGGTGGACCCTACAATGAGCAGTTCTTC.